This T cell receptor beta chain derives from a study of T cells in Graves' hyperthyroidism and ophthalmopathy (dated by TCRdb to the late 2010s). A note on the overall study: Peripheral blood was sampled at the time of initial diagnosis, prior to any treatment. A discovery cohort of about a hundred patients, approximately 45 with Graves' ophthalmopathy and under 60 with stable Graves' hyperthyroidism, was used to find distinguishing TCR V-J signatures. An independent validation cohort of around 19 hyperthyroidism patients and 17 patients who later progressed to ophthalmopathy tested prospective prediction of ophthalmopathy. The 75 to 100 discovery patients were randomly split 7:3 into training and test sets. In addition, the study compared T-cell repertoires in thyroid tissue and in blood from five to seven Graves' hyperthyroidism patients. After sampling, hyperthyroidism patients received methimazole starting at 30 mg daily, and ophthalmopathy patients received high-dose intravenous methylprednisolone. The paper describes TCR Vbeta CDR3 sequencing of 135 peripheral blood samples, made up of 43 ophthalmopathy patients, 70 to 75 hyperthyroidism patients and 17 progressor patients. Here is what the overall study found, with its caveats: Ophthalmopathy was separated from stable hyperthyroidism by a 13 V-J signature model, with about 88% sensitivity and about 81% specificity obtained in cross-validation and 80%/75% obtained in testing. No statistical method was used to fix the sample size in advance, and group allocation was not hidden from the investigators. Most expanded thyroid clonotypes (frequency above 0.001) were also detected in blood, a finding suggesting that blood repertoires may reflect thyroid immune responses. In validation, the model predicted progression to ophthalmopathy with around 71% sensitivity and about 73% specificity, a median of roughly seven months before onset.

TCR beta CDR3 regions were amplified from RNA transcripts. A first-round RT-PCR of the TCR CDR3 used the HTBI primer set with the Qiagen OneStep RT-PCR kit. Libraries were constructed in a second round of multiplex PCR, after which size selection and purification were carried out. Libraries were sequenced paired-end with 100 bp reads on an Illumina HiSeq2000. Per the source publication's procedure: SOAPnuke was used to process the raw data, with reads discarded if the reads contained adapters or uncalled bases, had a mean Phred below 15, or lacked an exact constant-primer or identifier match. COPE v1.2.5 was used to merge the high-quality paired reads, and each unique nucleotide sequence was defined as a clonotype. MiTCR v1.1 was used to align the clonotypes against IMGT TRBV, TRBD and TRBJ reference segments. Analysis was restricted to V-J combinations with a frequency above 0.0001, which covered about 99% of repertoires. The TCS score was defined as F50 (clonal expansion) divided by E x V (chaos), with BLOSUM62-based TCRdist calculated between CDR3 peptides within each V-J. Welch's t-statistics and random forest reduced fewer than 600 V-J features to 10 to 15, which were used in a naive Bayes classifier (R e1071). The public sequencing data were trimmed at Q25 with fastp and processed into clonotypes with MiXCR by TCRdb, which kept only in-frame beta chains. Identical CDR3 proteins give one entry, which carries the most common genes and DNA. Here the V and J calls rest on TCRdb's processing, not on the authors' analysis. The sample includes approximately 720,000 distinct CDR3 sequences, with about 19% observed a single time. The leading ten clones occupy around 17% of the sample.

The hyperthyroidism patients were between 18 and 65 years old and newly diagnosed, with a disease duration of less than 2 months. Any patient with an uncontrolled infection, another autoimmune disease, pregnancy or lactation was excluded. Diagnoses relied on clinical symptoms, serum thyroxine and TRAb, thyroid ultrasound and orbital computed tomography. Blood from progressor patients was drawn when they were first diagnosed with hyperthyroidism, before any ophthalmopathy symptoms appeared. PBMCs were separated from roughly 10 ml of fresh peripheral blood using Ficoll-Paque density gradient centrifugation. Progressor patients were defined as those initially diagnosed with Graves' hyperthyroidism in whom ophthalmopathy developed during follow-up. Total RNA was extracted with Trizol reagent, and quality was checked on an Agilent 2100 Bioanalyzer. With regard to this clonotype: The clone's antigen remains unknown. Base qualities are missing; no much larger clone stands one base away.

Including the terminal cysteine and phenylalanine, the CDR3 comprises 16 residues. The only DNA kept is the CDR3, 48 bases in frame from the first base. From a lookup of the germline V gene, CDR1 and CDR2 are MNHNS and SASEGT. For this chain, trimming is 2 bases at the V end and 7 bases at the J end, and the number of junction bases without a gene match is 11. This TCR derives from a woman between 50 and 59 years old with Graves' hyperthyroidism that later progressed to Graves' ophthalmopathy. The chain uses TRBV6-1 and TRBJ2-1; 7 of the junction bases match TRBD2. The sequencing sample was made of blood. The nucleotide sequence is TGTGCCAGCAGTGAAAGGTCCAGCGGGGCTGAAAATGAGCAGTTCTTC. Protein translation: CASSERSSGAENEQFF.